A selection of T cell receptor beta chains follows, all from one sample in a study of PD-1 blockade in classical Hodgkin lymphoma. The data were produced by immunoSEQ multiplex PCR, yet TCRdb's version contains in-frame clones alone and is incomplete. The table lists about 19,000 clones, about 80% of them singletons. Sequencing was performed on peripheral blood mononuclear cells (PBMCs), taken before the fourth cycle of nivolumab. These receptor sequences come from a human donor with classical Hodgkin lymphoma. Both conserved end residues are part of each CDR3. A D gene is named only where the DNA matches it firmly. Not every row has a clone size; where given, it reads once, few, many or a size class.

D gene	V gene	J gene	clone size	CDR3 DNA	CDR3 protein
.	TRBV30	TRBJ2-3	.	TGTGCCTGGGCCGGGGCCGGGTATACGCAGTATTTT	CAWAGAGYTQYF
.	TRBV2	TRBJ2-4	few	TGTGCCAGCAGTGAAGAAGGGACGGGGGCCCCAAACATTCAGTACTTC	CASSEEGTGAPNIQYF
.	TRBV15	TRBJ2-7	.	TGTGCCACCAGCAGAGATCGGGGGCAGATATACGAGCAGTACTTC	CATSRDRGQIYEQYF
.	TRBV5-1	TRBJ1-6	.	TGCGCCAGCAGCATTGACTGGAATTCACCCCTCCACTTT	CASSIDWNSPLHF
TRBD1	TRBV15	TRBJ1-2	.	TGTGCCACCAGCAGAGATGGGGGACAGGCCCCTCCCAACTATGGCTACACCTTC	CATSRDGGQAPPNYGYTF
.	TRBV12-2	TRBJ2-5	.	TGTGCAAGTCGCTTAGTGGGACACCCACAAGAGACCCAGTACTTC	CASRLVGHPQETQYF
.	TRBV30	TRBJ2-2	few	TGTGCCTGGAGCTTCGCCCCTGGGGAGCTGTTTTTT	CAWSFAPGELFF
.	TRBV7-9	TRBJ1-1	.	TGTGCCAGCAGCTTAGAAGTACGGGACACTGAAGCTTTCTTT	CASSLEVRDTEAFF
.	TRBV6-1	TRBJ1-5	.	TGTGCCAGCAGTGAAGATCTAAGTCAGCCCCAGCATTTT	CASSEDLSQPQHF
.	TRBV25-1	TRBJ2-3	.	TGTGCCAGCAGTTTAACCCAGGGGTACCTGAGCACAGATACGCAGTATTTT	CASSLTQGYLSTDTQYF
.	TRBV5-6	TRBJ1-1	.	TGTGCCAGCAGCTTGCCGGGGGCCTTCACTGAAGCTTTCTTT	CASSLPGAFTEAFF
TRBD1	TRBV10-3	TRBJ2-5	once	TGTGCCATCAGCCAGGGGGCCTCAGGTCGGGAGACCCAGTACTTC	CAISQGASGRETQYF
.	TRBV11-3	TRBJ1-4	.	TGTGCCAGCAGCTTAGCGGGGCCAGGTGGGGAAAAACTGTTTTTT	CASSLAGPGGEKLFF
.	TRBV30	TRBJ1-1	few	TGTGCCTGGACCATGGGGGGGCAGTTCTTTAACACTGAAGCTTTCTTT	CAWTMGGQFFNTEAFF
.	TRBV4-3	TRBJ2-1	.	TGCGCCAGCAGCCAAGATCTCATGGGGACGTTTGGCTCCTACAATGAGCAGTTCTTC	CASSQDLMGTFGSYNEQFF
.	TRBV2	TRBJ1-5	.	TGTGCCAGCAGTGTTGGGTCGCGGACTGTTGTTTTT	CASSVGSRTVVF
.	TRBV6-6	TRBJ1-2	.	TGTGCCACCCGACTTTCTTTGGGATTTAACTATGGCTACACCTTC	CATRLSLGFNYGYTF
.	TRBV29-1	TRBJ1-2	.	TGCAGCGTGGAGACAGCCGTTTATGGCTACACCTTC	CSVETAVYGYTF
.	TRBV7-2	TRBJ1-5	.	TGTGCCAGCAGCTTAAAGGGTATGGGCAATCAGCCCCAGCATTTT	CASSLKGMGNQPQHF
.	TRBV29-1	TRBJ1-1	.	TGCAGCGTTGAAGTGGGAGGGAGCACTGAAGCTTTCTTT	CSVEVGGSTEAFF
.	TRBV29-1	TRBJ2-5	few	TGCAGCGTTGAAGTTGCAGGGGCAGGGGAAGAGACCCAGTACTTC	CSVEVAGAGEETQYF
.	TRBV11-3	TRBJ2-5	.	TGTGCCAGCAGCTTAACGAGGACCCTTCAAGAGACCCAGTACTTC	CASSLTRTLQETQYF
.	TRBV9	TRBJ1-2	.	TGTGCCAGCAGCCCCTCCACTAGAGATGGCTACACCTTC	CASSPSTRDGYTF
TRBD1	TRBV30	TRBJ2-3	once	TGTGCCTGGGGACAGGGCGCAGATACGCAGTATTTT	CAWGQGADTQYF
TRBD1	TRBV9	TRBJ1-4	few	TGTGCCAGCAGCGTAGGTCAGGGGGCGATTTCGGGTGAAAAACTGTTTTTT	CASSVGQGAISGEKLFF